These 21 T cell receptor beta chains were sequenced from one sample in a study of blood T cells in healthy people across ages. With a J-beta primer mix and a sample-barcoded 5' primer, a second PCR ran roughly 7 to 11 cycles. TCRdb analysed the 5' RACE reads with MiXCR anew, one entry per CDR3 protein. The table records roughly 800,000 distinct CDR3 sequences, 20% to 30% of them present only once. This sample was also put to use in a study of T cells of mothers and their children.

The sequenced sample consisted of blood. The receptors were gathered from a boy aged 10-17 years in good health.

This clonotype was seen more than once but under ten times. The junction shows a germline mismatch at one end, possibly a read error. This chain links TRBV3-1 with TRBJ2-1; D not certain. Germline V CDR1 and CDR2: LGHDT, YNNKEL (reference sequence). The CDR3 sequence is 14 residues long. The CDR3 region is CASNQVLRGPRQFF. The DNA of the CDR3 is TGTGCCAGCAACCAAGTCCTCCGCGGACCGAGACAGTTCTTC.

This clonotype was detected once. One junction end disagrees with the germline gene, perhaps due to a read error. V and J are TRBV3-1 and TRBJ1-4; TRBD1 might be the D (5 bases). CDR1 and CDR2 (germline): LGHDT, YNNKEL (reference sequence). This CDR3 is built from 15 residues. The CDR3 DNA sequence: TGTGCCAGCAGCCAAGGGGGGGGAATCAATGAAAAACAGTTTTTT. Protein: CASSQGGGINEKQFF.

Only a few counts were recorded for this clonotype. The CDR3 reads CASSWGTGPYQPQHF. CDR3 in DNA: TGTGCCAGCAGCTGGGGGACAGGGCCTTATCAGCCCCAGCATTTT. The chain uses TRBV5-6 and TRBJ1-5; TRBD1 agrees at 9 bases. CDR1 and CDR2 (germline): SGHDT, YYEEEE. With V trimmed by 3 bases and J by 5 bases, 6 bases remained unmatched. The length of the CDR3 is 15 residues.

This clonotype was picked up a small number of times. This sequence joins TRBV28 and TRBJ1-6; no definite D call. V was trimmed by 3 bases and J by 10 bases, leaving 7 bases between them. CDR1 and CDR2 from the germline V gene are MDHEN and SYDVKM. This CDR3 comprises 12 residues. This CDR3 is CASSLGRSPLHF. CDR3 DNA sequence: TGTGCCAGCAGTTTGGGGAGGTCACCCCTCCACTTT.

This clonotype was observed a handful of times. The chain recombines TRBV6-1 with TRBJ2-2; TRBD1 matches 10 bases. V lost 8 bases, J lost 6 bases, and 6 bases stayed unmatched. CDR3 length equals 14 residues. CDR1 MNHNS and CDR2 SASEGT come from the germline V gene. This chain's CDR3 is CASHRDRGPGELFF. CDR3 DNA: TGTGCCAGCCACCGGGACAGGGGTCCCGGGGAGCTGTTTTTT.

This chain links TRBV2 with TRBJ2-2; D may be TRBD1 (5 bases). This CDR3 comprises 15 residues. Germline V gene data show CDR1 as SNHLY and CDR2 as FYNNEI. V lost 7 bases and J 1 base, leaving 13 bases between the germline ends. CDR3 bases: TGTGCCAGCACTTCAGGACACGTGAACACCGGGGAGCTGTTTTTT. Translated: CASTSGHVNTGELFF. The variable domain in full, completed from reference TRBV2 and TRBJ2-2, reads EPEVTQTPSHQVTQMGQEVILRCVPISNHLYFYWYRQILGQKVEFLVSFYNNEISEKSEIFDDQFSVERPDGSNFTLKIRSTKLEDSAMYFCASTSGHVNTGELFFGEGSRLTVL.

The J gene is TRBJ2-7, the V gene TRBV7-9; D not certain. The germline V and J ends were trimmed by 5 bases and 2 bases, with 7 bases remaining between them. The V gene's germline CDR1 is SEHNR and CDR2 FQNEAQ (reference sequence). The CDR3 covers 12 residues. The CDR3 loop is CASSVIPYEQYF. CDR3 DNA: TGTGCCAGCAGCGTTATCCCCTACGAGCAGTACTTC.

This clonotype has just a few counts. V and J are TRBV24-1 and TRBJ2-4; 7 positions agree with TRBD2. Germline V gene sequence: CDR1 KGHDR, CDR2 SFDVKD. CDR3 length: 13 residues. V trimming: 0 bases; J trimming: 9 bases; junction bases outside the gene matches: 1. This CDR3 is CATSDLSGGIQYF. The CDR3, as DNA: TGTGCCACCAGTGATTTGTCGGGAGGCATTCAGTACTTC.

The V call is TRBV27, the J call TRBJ2-7; D is undetermined. The CDR3 is made up of 14 amino acids. V lost 8 bases to trimming and J lost 0 bases, with 14 bases between them. In germline, CDR1 is MNHEY, CDR2 SMNVEV (reference sequence). Written as DNA, the CDR3 is TGTGCCAGCGTACGGGTCTCGAGCTCCTACGAGCAGTACTTC. Translating it yields CASVRVSSSYEQYF.

CDR3 loop: CASSPQAGDFQETQYF. The CDR3 nucleotides read TGTGCCAGCAGTCCACAGGCAGGCGATTTTCAAGAGACCCAGTACTTC. The chain has TRBV27 and TRBJ2-5; possible D gene TRBD1, 5 bases. In germline, CDR1 is MNHEY, CDR2 SMNVEV (reference sequence). This CDR3 is built from 16 residues. The V end lost 5 bases, the J end lost 2 bases, and 18 bases lay between the germline ends.

This clonotype was found a few times. The CDR3 sequence: CASSYSGTANSPLHF. The CDR3 DNA follows: TGTGCCAGCAGTTACTCGGGGACAGCAAATTCACCCCTCCACTTT. This chain uses TRBV6-6 with TRBJ1-6, with TRBD1 identical over 7 bases. There are 15 residues in the CDR3. J gave up 7 bases and V 0 bases, and 3 bases lay outside the gene matches. CDR1 is MNHNY and CDR2 is SVGAGI in the germline V gene (reference sequence).

The chain joins TRBV5-6 to TRBJ2-4; D might be TRBD1 or TRBD2, each matching 6 bases. The CDR3 consists of 16 residues. Germline CDR1 is SGHDT and CDR2 is YYEEEE. V shed 3 bases and J shed 3 bases, with 16 bases lying between them. The CDR3, as DNA: TGTGCCAGCAGCTCCGGACGGGGGCCAGGCAAAAACATTCAGTACTTC. Protein product: CASSSGRGPGKNIQYF.

This chain links TRBV15 with TRBJ2-1; D gene unclear. CDR1 and CDR2 (germline): LNHNV, YYDKDF (reference sequence). Trimming took off 0 bases at V and 5 bases at J, with 17 bases between the two ends. This CDR3 comprises 17 residues. This chain's CDR3 is CATSRDRVQASDNEQFF. CDR3 bases: TGTGCCACCAGCAGAGATCGAGTTCAAGCAAGCGACAATGAGCAGTTCTTC.

The chain employs TRBV10-2 and TRBJ2-5, with TRBD2 identical over 7 bases. The V segment lost 2 bases and the J segment 2 bases; nucleotides outside the gene matches: 2. CDR1 WSHSY and CDR2 SAAADI come from the germline V gene. The CDR3 sequence is 14 residues long. For the CDR3, the DNA is TGCGCCAGCAGTGAGATTAGCGGGCAAGAGACCCAGTACTTC. This sequence encodes CASSEISGQETQYF.

The chain employs TRBV20-1 and TRBJ2-5; 7 nucleotides line up with TRBD1. With V trimmed by 5 bases and J by 0 bases, 3 bases remained unmatched. The CDR3 runs 13 residues. CDR1 and CDR2 from the germline V gene are DFQATT and SNEGSKA (reference sequence). CDR3 region: CSALQGYQETQYF. The CDR3 DNA reads TGCAGTGCTTTACAGGGGTACCAAGAGACCCAGTACTTC.

This clonotype was picked up a small number of times. The chain recombines TRBV7-9 with TRBJ2-5, with TRBD1 as a possible D gene (6 bases). TRBJ2-1 explains the end of the DNA better; the J call may be wrong. The CDR3 sequence is 15 residues long. The germline V gene has CDR1 SEHNR and CDR2 FQNEAQ (reference sequence). CDR3 nucleotide sequence: TGTGCCAGCAGCTTAGCAACAGGGCGGCTCAATGAGCAGTTCTTC. Translated, it gives CASSLATGRLNEQFF.

The V and J genes are TRBV6-1 and TRBJ2-5; D is uncertain. V lost 7 bases to trimming and J lost 5 bases, with 14 bases between them. CDR3 length: 13 amino acids. Germline CDR1 is MNHNS and CDR2 is SASEGT. The CDR3 coding sequence is TGTGCCAGCACTGCCCCGGTGGGGGAGACCCAGTACTTC. This gives the protein CASTAPVGETQYF.

V gene TRBV5-5 combines with J gene TRBJ2-3; perhaps TRBD2 as D (6 bases). CDR1 is SGHKS and CDR2 is YYEKEE in the germline V gene (reference sequence). Trimming took off 1 base at V and 1 base at J, with 13 bases between the two ends. The CDR3 is 16 amino acids. The CDR3 here is CASSLLPGEGTDTQYF. DNA for the CDR3: TGTGCCAGCAGCTTGCTTCCGGGAGAAGGCACAGATACGCAGTATTTT. Variable domain in full (rest from reference TRBV5-5 and TRBJ2-3): DAGVTQSPTHLIKTRGQQVTLRCSPISGHKSVSWYQQVLGQGPQFIFQYYEKEERGRGNFPDRFSARQFPNYSSELNVNALLLGDSALYLCASSLLPGEGTDTQYFGPGTRLTVL.

V usage is TRBV19 and J usage is TRBJ1-1, with D unclear. The length of the CDR3 is 12 residues. The ends were cut back, 6 bases at V and 11 bases at J, with 16 bases in the middle. CDR1 is LNHDA and CDR2 is SQIVND in the germline V gene (reference sequence). CDR3 DNA: TGTGCCAGTAGCCTAGTTGGTCAGGATGCTTTCTTT. Its protein is CASSLVGQDAFF.

This chain connects TRBV18 to TRBJ2-5; 10 nucleotides line up with TRBD1. The J call is uncertain, as TRBJ2-7 better fits the DNA end. Germline values: CDR1 KGHSH, CDR2 LQKENI. The CDR3 length is 16 residues. CDR3 sequence: CASSPLMTGGMYEQYF. As DNA, the CDR3 is TGTGCCAGCTCACCACTGATGACAGGGGGCATGTACGAGCAGTACTTC.

This clonotype was counted a few times. J is TRBJ1-1 and V is TRBV12-3 or TRBV12-4; D may be TRBD1 (5 bases). The CDR3 has 14 amino acids. Trimming took off 5 bases at V and 5 bases at J, with 15 bases between the two ends. The CDR3 spells CASSLPGGGTEAFF. The DNA for the CDR3 is TGTGCCAGCAGTCTCCCCGGGGGTGGGACTGAAGCTTTCTTT.